Listed here are 15 T cell receptor beta chains from one sample, sequenced in a study of blood T cell repertoires in COVID-19. Repertoires were generated with immunoSEQ multiplex PCR, while TCRdb's copy carries only in-frame clones and drops some. The profile covers 250,000 to 300,000 clones, with around 90% appearing a single time and 1% taken by the ten largest. Sequenced sample: PBMCs or T cells enriched from blood (not recorded which). The source is a woman aged 30 to 39 who had recovered from COVID-19.

This chain joins TRBV7-9 and TRBJ2-7; possibly TRBD1 for D (5 bases). In germline, CDR1 is SEHNR, CDR2 FQNEAQ (reference sequence). V was pared by 3 bases and J by 5 bases, with 20 bases between. This CDR3 region has 16 residues. The CDR3 DNA reads TGTGCCAGCAGCTTCTATAAGCCTACTTTACAGGACGAGCAGTACTTC. Its translation is CASSFYKPTLQDEQYF. The complete variable domain, with remaining parts taken from reference TRBV7-9 and TRBJ2-7, reads DTGVSQNPRHKITKRGQNVTFRCDPISEHNRLYWYRQTLGQGPEFLTYFQNEAQLEKSRLLSDRFSAERPKGSFSTLEIQRTEQGDSAMYLCASSFYKPTLQDEQYFGPGTRLTVT.

This chain joins TRBV18 and TRBJ2-5, with 8 bases that match TRBD2. This CDR3 contains 15 residues. Losses at the gene ends were 2 bases for V and 3 bases for J; bases not matched to a gene: 5. Germline-derived CDR1 and CDR2 are KGHSH and LQKENI. The CDR3 sequence: CASSPLLAVKETQYF. DNA for the CDR3: TGTGCCAGCTCACCATTACTAGCGGTAAAAGAGACCCAGTACTTC. Combining the CDR3 with reference TRBV18 and TRBJ2-5 gives the whole variable domain NAGVMQNPRHLVRRRGQEARLRCSPMKGHSHVYWYRQLPEEGLKFMVYLQKENIIDESGMPKERFSAEFPKEGPSILRIQQVVRGDSAAYFCASSPLLAVKETQYFGPGTRLLVL.

This chain joins TRBV19 and TRBJ1-2, with a possible D match to TRBD1 (5 bases). The CDR3 runs to 14 residues. Trimming stripped 7 bases from V and 8 bases from J, with 20 bases between. Germline-derived CDR1 and CDR2 are LNHDA and SQIVND (reference sequence). DNA for the CDR3: TGTGCCAGTACCCTGTCCAGGGCAGCCTACGGCTACACCTTC. Protein sequence: CASTLSRAAYGYTF.

The V gene is TRBV19, the J gene TRBJ2-4; the D gene is possibly TRBD1 (5 bases). The V and J ends lost 3 bases and 6 bases respectively, with 27 bases between them. This CDR3 has 19 amino acids. Germline assignment: CDR1 LNHDA and CDR2 SQIVND (reference sequence). CDR3 DNA: TGTGCCAGTAGTATCAACCCTTGGGGCAAATTCAGCAGGAGAAACATTCAGTACTTC. Protein: CASSINPWGKFSRRNIQYF.

This chain links TRBV2 with TRBJ1-1, with 10 bases aligning to TRBD1. The CDR3 loop spans 14 amino acids. Germline V CDR1 and CDR2: SNHLY, FYNNEI. The V segment lost 11 bases and the J segment 4 bases; nucleotides outside the gene matches: 10. CDR3 in amino acids: CAGGTWTGGTEAFF. The CDR3 region has the DNA TGTGCCGGCGGGACCTGGACAGGGGGCACTGAAGCTTTCTTT.

The CDR3 loop is CASSGRDWTGELFF. The CDR3 DNA follows: TGTGCCAGCAGCGGCCGGGACTGGACCGGGGAGCTGTTTTTT. The chain employs TRBV5-5 and TRBJ2-2, with a weak D call TRBD2 (6 bases). V was pared by 4 bases and J by 5 bases, with 12 bases between. From germline, CDR1 is SGHKS and CDR2 YYEKEE (reference sequence). The CDR3 spans 14 residues.

The chain joins TRBV27 to TRBJ2-7, with a possible D match to TRBD1 (5 bases). Trimming removed 2 bases at V and 4 bases at J, with 9 bases between. There are 13 residues in the CDR3. From germline, CDR1 is MNHEY and CDR2 SMNVEV (reference sequence). CDR3 amino acids: CASSLRGRYEQYF. In DNA, the CDR3 is TGTGCCAGCAGTTTAAGGGGAAGGTACGAGCAGTACTTC.

The chain recombines TRBV7-3 with TRBJ2-1, with 8 bases lining up with TRBD1. The CDR3 is made up of 15 amino acids. The ends lost 0 bases at V and 9 bases at J; junction bases unmatched: 7. Germline values: CDR1 SGHTA, CDR2 FQGTGA. In nucleotides, the CDR3 is TGTGCCAGCAGCTTAACAGGACAGGGTGAGGGTGAGCAGTTCTTC. Translating it yields CASSLTGQGEGEQFF.

V is TRBV7-8 and J is TRBJ2-7; a weak D match, TRBD1 (6 bases). Germline CDR1 and CDR2: SGHVS and FQNEAQ. V was clipped by 4 bases and J by 5 bases, with 18 bases between them. The CDR3 is made up of 15 amino acids. The CDR3 nucleotides are TGTGCCAGCAGCTCTACAGGGACCGCATTGAACGAGCAGTACTTC. Residues: CASSSTGTALNEQYF.

The chain employs TRBV6-1 and TRBJ1-5, with D tentatively TRBD1 (6 bases). CDR3 length: 16 residues. Between the trimmed V and J ends, which lost 1 base and 6 bases, there was a span of 16 bases. The germline gives CDR1 MNHNS, CDR2 SASEGT. CDR3 DNA sequence: TGTGCCAGCAGTGAAGGCCGAGACAGGTGGAGTCAGCCCCAGCATTTT. Translation: CASSEGRDRWSQPQHF.

The chain links TRBV28 to TRBJ2-5, with 8 nucleotides matching TRBD2. Germline values: CDR1 MDHEN, CDR2 SYDVKM. The CDR3 is 15 amino acids. V shed 4 bases, J shed 5 bases, and the junction held 9 bases outside the gene matches. CDR3 protein: CASSYRGGRMETQYF. The CDR3 DNA reads as TGTGCCAGCAGTTACCGGGGGGGCCGTATGGAGACCCAGTACTTC.

As regards this clone: Mismatch with germline at one junction end may stem from a read error. V and J are TRBV23-1 and TRBJ1-2; D gene unclear. TRBV23-1 belongs to the ORF category, with a function that is uncertain. The length of the CDR3 is 10 residues. Written as DNA, the CDR3 is TGCGCCAGCCCGACTATCCCCCGAGTTTTC. This sequence encodes CASPTIPRVF.

The CDR3 reads CASSSRTGELFF. The CDR3 DNA follows: TGTGCCAGCAGTTCACGGACAGGGGAACTGTTTTTT. The chain is built from TRBV6-2 or TRBV6-3 and TRBJ1-4; 9 bases agree with TRBD1. CDR1 and CDR2 from the germline V gene are MNHEY and SVGEGT. CDR3 length: 12 amino acids. The V gene end was trimmed by 4 bases and the J gene end by 12 bases; junction bases not matched to a gene: 3.

This clone has just one count. This rearrangement joins TRBV5-4 to TRBJ1-2; possible D gene TRBD1, 6 bases. The germline V gene has CDR1 SGHNT and CDR2 YYREEE (reference sequence). Trimming cost V 4 bases and J 7 bases, with 20 bases left between them. The CDR3 contains 15 residues. The CDR3 here is CASSPRYPGVVGYTF. The CDR3, as DNA: TGTGCCAGCAGCCCCAGATACCCAGGGGTGGTTGGCTACACCTTC.

The V call is TRBV10-3, the J call TRBJ2-1, with 14 bases fitting TRBD2. V trimming: 6 bases; J trimming: 7 bases; junction bases outside the gene matches: 2. This CDR3 region has 14 residues. The germline CDR1 and CDR2 sequences are ENHRY and SYGVKD. The CDR3 loop reads CAIRGTSGGNEQFF. CDR3 DNA sequence: TGTGCCATCAGAGGGACTAGCGGGGGAAATGAGCAGTTCTTC.